This T cell receptor (beta chain) was captured by sequencing in a study of T-cell reconstitution after alpha-beta-depleted transplantation in children. This clonotype was detected a few times. CDR1 is WNHNN, CDR2 SYGVQD, per germline (reference sequence). V lost 0 bases, J lost 9 bases, and 3 bases lay in between. The CDR3 is made up of 12 amino acids. A TCRbeta library incorporating unique molecular identifiers was prepared. TCRdb ran MiXCR on the PCR reads and lists one entry per CDR3 protein. The sample consists of some 500,000 distinct CDR3 sequences, approximately 29% of them appearing once. The sample here was PBMCs from the stem cell graft donor, taken from the stem cell graft. This sequence joins TRBV10-1 and TRBJ1-6; D is undetermined. This clonotype originated in a human donor who donated a stem cell graft to a child with aplastic anemia. For the CDR3, the DNA is TGCGCCAGCAGTGAGTCCGGTTCACCCCTCCACTTT. It codes for CASSESGSPLHF.